This T cell receptor (beta chain) was retrieved from a study of post-analysis software for immune sequencing data. Study-level background: The courses of disease that were included comprised relapsing-remitting, secondary progressive and progressive-relapsing multiple sclerosis.

Per the germline V gene, CDR1 is MGHRA and CDR2 is YSYEKL. This CDR3 has 13 residues. Study-wide findings and caveats: When patients were compared with controls, 4 or 5 TRBV segments were more frequent, TRBV5-6, TRBV5-1 and TRBV20-1 among them. Multiple sclerosis was associated with a significant reduction in normalized Chao1 diversity relative to controls. F measure grouped same-batch samples tightly together.

TCR beta cDNA libraries had unique molecular identifiers. Input populations of about 0.95 to 10 million T cells gave rise to around 500,000 cDNA molecules. TCRdb re-called the PCR reads through MiXCR, storing one row per CDR3 protein. Of more than 500,000 distinct CDR3 sequences listed, around 31% were seen once; the top ten hold under 7%. A note on this clonotype: Its antigen is unknown. At one boundary the junction diverges from the germline segment, which might be a read error.

Sequencing used blood. This sequence was found in a girl between 2 and 17 years old with multiple sclerosis. This rearrangement joins TRBV4-1 to TRBJ2-5; D may be TRBD1 (5 bases). The CDR3 nucleotides read TGCGCCAGCCGAAAGGGGTTCCAAGGGACCCAGTACTTC. It is translated as CASRKGFQGTQYF.